The clone carrying this T cell receptor beta chain has just one count. Assay used: immunoSEQ multiplex PCR; TCRdb lists only in-frame clones, some missing. Of 35,000 to 45,000 clones listed, around 91% are singletons. This sample is part of a study of OX40 agonist ivuxolimab in advanced cancers. This CDR3 is built from 14 residues. Germline V CDR1 and CDR2: SGHDT, YYEEEE. The material was CD4+ or CD8+ T cells sorted from blood, obtained in a trial of the OX40 agonist ivuxolimab. The V and J genes are TRBV5-6 and TRBJ2-5, with D perhaps matching TRBD1 or TRBD2 (5 bases each). The J call may be mistaken, given a closer DNA end match to TRBJ2-7. The receptor was isolated from an adult with an advanced solid tumor such as melanoma, head and neck, liver or kidney cancer. The CDR3: CASSAGTVSYEQYF. The CDR3 coding sequence is TGTGCCAGCAGCGCAGGGACGGTCTCCTACGAGCAGTACTTC.